The 21 T cell receptor beta chains listed next were all sequenced from one sample in a study of long-term antiretroviral therapy in people with HIV. The authors ran the immunoSEQ assay, v3.0, at survey level. Only in-frame clones appear in the TCRdb table, and some are missing; sequencing was by immunoSEQ multiplex PCR. Among 20,000 to 25,000 clones listed, around four fifths were seen once. The starting material was unsorted PBMCs, obtained 1.2 years after starting antiretroviral therapy. These receptor sequences come from a woman in her thirties or forties with HIV.

The V and J genes are TRBV6-1 and TRBJ1-4, with a tentative D call TRBD1 (6 bases). Germline-derived CDR1 and CDR2 are MNHNS and SASEGT. The CDR3 runs 13 residues. V was clipped by 7 bases and J by 4 bases, with 10 bases between them. CDR3 DNA: TGTGCCAGCACCGGACAGCTTAATGAAAAACTGTTTTTT. Translated: CASTGQLNEKLFF.

The chain has TRBV27 and TRBJ1-4; no reliable D call. This CDR3 has 15 amino acids. The germline CDR1 and CDR2 sequences are MNHEY and SMNVEV (reference sequence). The V gene lost 3 bases and the J gene lost 0 bases, with 8 bases spanning the gap. CDR3 amino acids: CASSLFSATNEKLFF. In DNA, the CDR3 is TGTGCCAGCAGTTTGTTCAGTGCAACTAATGAAAAACTGTTTTTT.

The chain carries TRBV7-2 and TRBJ2-7; 7 bases line up with TRBD1. V lost 3 bases to trimming and J lost 2 bases; unmatched junction nucleotides: 4. The CDR3 length is 14 residues. The germline V gene has CDR1 SGHTA and CDR2 FQGNSA. This CDR3 is CASSLVQGAYEQYF. Here the CDR3 DNA reads TGTGCCAGCAGCTTGGTTCAGGGGGCCTACGAGCAGTACTTC.

The genes are TRBV7-8 and TRBJ2-2, with D unresolved. Germline V gene sequence: CDR1 SGHVS, CDR2 FQNEAQ. The ends were cut back, 2 bases at V and 6 bases at J, with 16 bases in the middle. The CDR3 is made up of 16 amino acids. CDR3 nucleotides: TGTGCCAGCAGCTTATTTCGATTTTTGGAGCCCGGGGAGCTGTTTTTT. Encoded protein: CASSLFRFLEPGELFF. Full variable domain (outside the CDR3, taken from reference TRBV7-8 and TRBJ2-2): GAGVSQSPRYKVAKRGQDVALRCDPISGHVSLFWYQQALGQGPEFLTYFQNEAQLDKSGLPSDRFFAERPEGSVSTLKIQRTQQEDSAVYLCASSLFRFLEPGELFFGEGSRLTVL.

This clone occurred once. The CDR3 nucleotides are TGTGCCAGCAGCCCCGGGACAGGGGATAGCAATCAGCCCCAGCATTTT. Its translation is CASSPGTGDSNQPQHF. The chain is built from TRBV7-9 and TRBJ1-5; 10 nucleotides align to TRBD1. The CDR3 sequence is 16 residues long. Germline CDR1 SEHNR, CDR2 FQNEAQ (reference sequence). V dropped 5 bases and J dropped 0; count of bases not matched to a gene: 4.

The chain couples TRBV28 to TRBJ1-2, with D unclear. V was trimmed by 5 bases and J by 4 bases, leaving 11 bases between them. Germline-derived CDR1 and CDR2 are MDHEN and SYDVKM. This CDR3 contains 13 residues. The CDR3 DNA is TGTGCCAGCAGTCCAAACATGGGCTATGGCTACACCTTC. As protein: CASSPNMGYGYTF.

This clone showed up just once. This chain joins TRBV28 and TRBJ2-7, with D tentatively TRBD2 (5 bases). V was pared by 2 bases and J by 2 bases, with 7 bases between. Germline assignment: CDR1 MDHEN and CDR2 SYDVKM. The CDR3 has 13 residues. CDR3 in amino acids: CASSLPGTYEQYF. In nucleotides, the CDR3 is TGTGCCAGCAGTTTACCGGGGACCTACGAGCAGTACTTC.

V usage is TRBV11-3 and J usage is TRBJ2-7, with D maybe TRBD2 (5 bases). CDR3 length: 13 residues. CDR1 and CDR2 from the germline V gene are SGHNT and YENEEA. The V gene lost 1 base and the J gene lost 2 bases, with 6 bases spanning the gap. Here the CDR3 DNA reads TGTGCCAGCAGCTTAGGAGGGCCCTACGAGCAGTACTTC. Its translation is CASSLGGPYEQYF.

This chain links TRBV30 with TRBJ1-1; 7 bases fit TRBD1. From germline, CDR1 is GTSNPN and CDR2 SVGIG (reference sequence). The CDR3 contains 12 residues. V lost 2 bases and J lost 14; bases outside the gene matches: 11. The CDR3 reads CAWSRGDRVKFF. The CDR3 DNA reads TGTGCCTGGAGTCGGGGCGACAGGGTGAAGTTCTTT.

The chain recombines TRBV6-5 with TRBJ1-2; TRBD1 aligns across 7 bases. The V gene end was trimmed by 7 bases and the J gene end by 5 bases; junction bases not matched to a gene: 10. Germline V gene sequence: CDR1 MNHEY, CDR2 SVGAGI. The CDR3 is 14 residues long. Written as DNA, the CDR3 is TGTGCCAGCACCAACCAGGGGGGGGGATATGGCTACACCTTC. Translated: CASTNQGGGYGYTF.

The chain uses TRBV7-9 and TRBJ2-4, with TRBD1 matching over 9 bases. The germline V gene encodes CDR1 SEHNR and CDR2 FQNEAQ (reference sequence). Trimming at V came to 5 bases and at J to 2 bases, leaving 7 bases not matched to a gene. CDR3 length: 16 amino acids. The CDR3 loop is CASSPTGGESKNIQYF. CDR3 DNA sequence: TGTGCCAGCAGCCCCACAGGGGGCGAGTCCAAAAACATTCAGTACTTC.

This clone was seen only a few times. This sequence joins TRBV6-1 and TRBJ1-1, with D hard to call. V lost 3 bases and J 5 bases, leaving 10 bases between the germline ends. CDR1 and CDR2 from the germline V gene are MNHNS and SASEGT. CDR3 length: 13 residues. DNA of the CDR3: TGTGCCAGCAGTGAGTTATCCGGAACTGAAGCTTTCTTT. Amino acids: CASSELSGTEAFF.

This sequence joins TRBV18 and TRBJ2-1; a weak D match, TRBD1 (6 bases). The germline V gene has CDR1 KGHSH and CDR2 LQKENI. V shed 5 bases and J shed 0 bases, with 17 bases lying between them. The CDR3 is 17 residues long. CDR3 DNA: TGTGCCAGCTCAGACCTAGATTTGGACAGCTCCTACAATGAGCAGTTCTTC. Protein sequence: CASSDLDLDSSYNEQFF.

The chain links TRBV20-1 to TRBJ1-2; D call uncertain. The CDR3 has 10 amino acids. Germline CDR1 reads DFQATT; CDR2 reads SNEGSKA (reference sequence). V was trimmed by 5 bases and J by 5 bases, leaving 6 bases between them. The CDR3 loop reads CSAHLYGYTF. As DNA, the CDR3 is TGCAGTGCTCACTTATATGGCTACACCTTC.

This chain connects TRBV14 to TRBJ1-1, with D unclear. Trimming shortened V by 1 base and J by 11 bases, and 11 bases separated the two germline ends. Germline V gene data show CDR1 as SGHDN and CDR2 as FVKESK. This CDR3 contains 12 residues. The CDR3 DNA is TGTGCCAGCAGCCAAGGCAGGTGGCGGGCTTTCTTT. It codes for CASSQGRWRAFF.

The rearrangement links TRBV27 to TRBJ2-1, with D tentatively TRBD1 or TRBD2 (6 bases each). Germline loops: CDR1 MNHEY, CDR2 SMNVEV (reference sequence). The V end lost 4 bases, the J end lost 8 bases, and 21 bases lay between the germline ends. The CDR3 is made up of 16 amino acids. For the CDR3, the DNA is TGTGCCAGCAGTTCCTCCTCGGGGGCGTCGAGGGATGAGCAGTTCTTC. It yields the protein CASSSSSGASRDEQFF.

The V gene is TRBV29-1, the J gene TRBJ2-1; a weak D match, TRBD1 (6 bases). The CDR3 spans 14 residues. The V gene lost 3 bases and the J gene lost 2 bases, with 11 bases spanning the gap. Germline CDR1 SQVTM, CDR2 ANQGSEA. The CDR3, as DNA: TGCAGCGTTGACGACAGGACCCCCTACAATGAGCAGTTCTTC. This codes for CSVDDRTPYNEQFF.

V and J are TRBV29-1 and TRBJ1-2, with 7 bases identical to TRBD1. The CDR3 length is 17 residues. Germline V gene lookup returns CDR1 SQVTM and CDR2 ANQGSEA. V shed 2 bases and J 1 base; nucleotides not matched to a gene: 13. The CDR3 protein is CSVERGGGLINNYGYTF. The CDR3 nucleotides read TGCAGCGTTGAAAGGGGAGGGGGCCTGATTAATAACTATGGCTACACCTTC.

The chain links TRBV29-1 to TRBJ2-3; D possibly matches TRBD1 or TRBD2 (5 bases each). V lost 4 bases, J lost 0 bases, and 8 bases lay in between. The germline CDR1 and CDR2 sequences are SQVTM and ANQGSEA. This CDR3 region has 13 residues. The CDR3 coding sequence is TGCAGCGTTGCTCGGGACAGCACAGATACGCAGTATTTT. Translated: CSVARDSTDTQYF.

The chain links TRBV5-1 to TRBJ1-2; D gene uncertain. V was shortened by 5 bases and J by 4 bases, with 12 bases between the two germline ends. Germline values: CDR1 SGHRS, CDR2 YFSETQ. This CDR3 has 13 amino acids. CDR3 nucleotide sequence: TGCGCCAGCAGTACAACTGTGGGCTATGGCTACACCTTC. Its translation: CASSTTVGYGYTF.

The chain links TRBV6-6 to TRBJ2-2, with D uncertain. V lost 0 bases and J lost 7, with 12 bases in between. The CDR3 runs to 15 residues. Germline-derived CDR1 and CDR2 are MNHNY and SVGAGI (reference sequence). CDR3 loop: CASSYSSKVGGELFF. In DNA, the CDR3 is TGTGCCAGCAGTTACTCGAGTAAAGTTGGCGGGGAGCTGTTTTTT.